Listed below are T cell receptor beta chains from one sample, sequenced in a study of persistence of HIV-infected CD4 T cells. Sequencing used immunoSEQ multiplex PCR; TCRdb keeps in-frame clones, though not all of them. The sample has some 31,000 clones; around four fifths are singletons. No antigen has been assigned to these receptors. The input for sequencing was CD4+ T cells sorted from PBMCs after approximately 19-hour stimulation, taken from a patient who received antiretroviral therapy. The receptors here all came from an adult man with HIV who was CMV-seropositive. Both conserved end residues are part of each CDR3. D genes are given only for firm matches. Clone size, where shown, is once, few, many, or a class for clones that have expanded.

J gene | V gene | clone size | D gene | CDR3 protein | CDR3 DNA
TRBJ1-1 | TRBV27 | NA | NA | CASSFRQTVGEAFF | TGTGCCAGCAGTTTTAGGCAGACCGTGGGGGAAGCTTTCTTT
TRBJ1-2 | TRBV14 | NA | NA | CASSLYPGQGTGTYGYTF | TGTGCCAGCAGCCTCTACCCGGGCCAGGGGACCGGCACTTATGGCTACACCTTC
TRBJ2-7 | TRBV6-5 | NA | TRBD1 | CASRRDRGGYEQYF | TGTGCCAGCAGGCGGGACAGGGGAGGGTACGAGCAGTACTTC
TRBJ2-1 | TRBV3-1/TRBV3-2 | NA | NA | CASSPSQFSRGASNEQFF | TGTGCCAGCAGCCCATCACAGTTCTCTCGGGGGGCTAGTAATGAGCAGTTCTTC
TRBJ1-6 | TRBV7-2 | few | NA | CASSLQGPTVGSPLHF | TGTGCCAGCAGCTTACAAGGACCTACCGTGGGTTCACCCCTCCACTTT
TRBJ2-4 | TRBV14 | NA | TRBD1 | CASSQLGQGDIQYF | TGTGCCAGCAGCCAGTTGGGACAGGGGGACATTCAGTACTTC
TRBJ2-3 | TRBV19 | NA | TRBD1 | CASRLTGGTDTQYF | TGTGCCAGTAGATTGACAGGGGGCACAGATACGCAGTATTTT
TRBJ2-7 | TRBV7-9 | NA | NA | CASSLEGQSREQYF | TGTGCCAGCAGCTTAGAGGGGCAGTCCCGCGAGCAGTACTTC
TRBJ2-2 | TRBV7-6 | NA | NA | CASSLGQGGELFF | TGTGCCAGCAGCTTAGGTCAGGGCGGGGAGCTGTTTTTT
TRBJ2-3 | TRBV7-2 | NA | NA | CASSFPLTQRVGSTDTQYF | TGTGCCAGCAGCTTCCCACTTACTCAGCGGGTCGGGAGCACAGATACGCAGTATTTT
TRBJ1-4 | TRBV29-1 | NA | TRBD1 | CSARGDRGEKLFF | TGCAGCGCTCGGGGGGACAGAGGTGAAAAACTGTTTTTT
TRBJ1-2 | TRBV5-1 | NA | NA | CASSLALDIRYGYTF | TGCGCCAGCAGCTTGGCCCTCGACATTCGCTATGGCTACACCTTC
TRBJ1-1 | TRBV2 | NA | TRBD1 | CASSSRDRGLMGTEAFF | TGTGCCAGCAGTTCCCGGGACAGGGGGCTGATGGGCACTGAAGCTTTCTTT
TRBJ1-5 | TRBV21-1 | NA | NA | CGPGSYQPQHF | TGTGGTCCGGGATCCTATCAGCCCCAGCATTTT
TRBJ1-6 | TRBV27 | NA | TRBD1 | CASRVDRGRNNSPLHF | TGTGCCAGCAGGGTAGACAGGGGGAGGAATAATTCACCCCTCCACTTT
TRBJ2-5 | TRBV4-2 | few | TRBD2 | CASSQNGQTSGGFQETQYF | TGTGCCAGCAGCCAAAATGGTCAGACTAGCGGGGGTTTCCAAGAGACCCAGTACTTC
TRBJ1-2 | TRBV30 | NA | NA | CAWSRNYGYTF | TGTGCCTGGAGTAGGAACTATGGCTACACCTTC
TRBJ1-3 | TRBV15 | NA | NA | CATSSRSGYGNTIYF | TGTGCCACCAGCAGTCGTTCAGGGTACGGAAACACCATATATTTT
TRBJ2-7 | TRBV2 | NA | NA | CASSDRVSRGQYF | TGTGCCAGCAGCGACCGGGTGTCTCGGGGGCAGTACTTC
TRBJ1-2 | TRBV6-5 | NA | TRBD1 | CASLLRGGAGGYTF | TGTGCCAGCCTTCTCAGAGGGGGCGCGGGAGGCTACACCTTC
TRBJ2-7 | TRBV18 | NA | NA | CASSPGTPGEQYF | TGTGCCAGCTCACCCGGGACACCCGGCGAGCAGTACTTC
TRBJ1-4 | TRBV9 | NA | TRBD1 | CASSGDRGSEKLFF | TGTGCCAGCAGCGGGGACAGGGGAAGTGAAAAACTGTTTTTT
TRBJ1-2 | TRBV12-5 | NA | TRBD1 | CASGLHGQGKFF | TGTGCTAGTGGTTTGCACGGACAGGGTAAATTCTTC
TRBJ2-7 | TRBV6-5 | NA | NA | CASSRRNSYEQYF | TGTGCCAGCAGTAGACGGAACTCCTACGAGCAGTACTTC
TRBJ1-5 | TRBV5-8 | NA | NA | CASSSGTTSNQPQHF | TGTGCCAGCAGCTCTGGGACAACTAGCAATCAGCCCCAGCATTTT
TRBJ1-1 | TRBV27 | NA | TRBD1 | CASSRTGNGMGTEAFF | TGTGCCAGCAGCCGGACAGGGAACGGGATGGGCACTGAAGCTTTCTTT